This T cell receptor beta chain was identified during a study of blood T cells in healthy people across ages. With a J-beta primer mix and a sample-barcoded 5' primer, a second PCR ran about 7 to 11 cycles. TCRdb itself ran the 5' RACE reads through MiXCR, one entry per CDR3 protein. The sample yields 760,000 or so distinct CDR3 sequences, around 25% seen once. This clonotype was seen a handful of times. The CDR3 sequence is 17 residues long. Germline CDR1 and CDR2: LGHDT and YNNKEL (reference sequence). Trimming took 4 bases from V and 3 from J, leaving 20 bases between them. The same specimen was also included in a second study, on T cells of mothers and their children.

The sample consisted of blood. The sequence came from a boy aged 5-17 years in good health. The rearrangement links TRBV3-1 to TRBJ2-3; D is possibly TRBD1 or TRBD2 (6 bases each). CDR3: CASSPVRGRGGTDTQYF. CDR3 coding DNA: TGTGCCAGCAGCCCCGTGCGGGGCAGGGGTGGAACAGATACGCAGTATTTT.